This TCR beta chain is drawn from a study of OX40 agonist ivuxolimab in advanced cancers. The repertoire was sequenced with immunoSEQ multiplex PCR; TCRdb's copy has only in-frame clones and lacks some. The sample lists about 83,000 clones, around 93% occurring once. Findings and limits, study-wide: Some patients who did not respond also had low normalized T-cell clonal expansion.

For this clone: No antigen is known for it.

This CDR3 spans 14 amino acids. Germline CDR1 MNHNS, CDR2 SASEGT. Trimming shortened V by 1 base and J by 5 bases, and 11 bases separated the two germline ends. Sequencing was performed on CD4+ or CD8+ T cells sorted from blood, taken in a trial of the OX40 agonist ivuxolimab. This chain joins TRBV6-1 and TRBJ2-5; D is unclear. The TCR was taken from an adult with an advanced solid tumor such as melanoma, head and neck, liver or kidney cancer. The CDR3 loop reads CASSEDTRGETQYF. For the CDR3, the DNA is TGTGCCAGCAGTGAAGACACCCGTGGGGAGACCCAGTACTTC.